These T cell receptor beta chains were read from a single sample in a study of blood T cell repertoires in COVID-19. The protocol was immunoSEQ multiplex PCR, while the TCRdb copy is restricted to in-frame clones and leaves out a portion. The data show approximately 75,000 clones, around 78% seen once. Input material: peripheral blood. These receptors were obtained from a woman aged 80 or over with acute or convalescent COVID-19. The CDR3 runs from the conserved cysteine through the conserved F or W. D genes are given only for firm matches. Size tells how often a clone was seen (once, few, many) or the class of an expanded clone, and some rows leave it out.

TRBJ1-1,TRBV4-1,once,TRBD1,TGCGCCAGCAGCCGACCCCTGACAGGGAGCGGCACTGAAGCTTTCTTT,CASSRPLTGSGTEAFF
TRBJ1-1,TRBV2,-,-,TGTGCCAGCAGTGAAGGGGGGCGCGGCACTGAAGCTTTCTTT,CASSEGGRGTEAFF
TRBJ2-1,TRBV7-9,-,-,TGTGCCAGCAGCTTCCCTAGCGACTACAATGAGCAGTTCTTC,CASSFPSDYNEQFF
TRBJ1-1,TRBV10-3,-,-,TGTGCCATCAGTGATGGAGCAGGGGAAGGAGCTTTCTTT,CAISDGAGEGAFF
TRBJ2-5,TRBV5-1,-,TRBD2,TGCGCCAGCAGCTTCAGCGGGGAAGAGACCCAGTACTTC,CASSFSGEETQYF
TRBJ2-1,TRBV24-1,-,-,TGTGCCACCAGTGATCGATCCGGTGGTGAGCAGTTCTTC,CATSDRSGGEQFF
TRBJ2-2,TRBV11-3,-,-,TGTGCCAGCAGCTTAGAGGGGGCGCAGACCGGGGAGCTGTTTTTT,CASSLEGAQTGELFF
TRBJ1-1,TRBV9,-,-,TGTGCCAGCAGCGAGAGGCCGGGTGAAGCTTTCTTT,CASSERPGEAFF
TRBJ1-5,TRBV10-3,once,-,TGTGCCATCAGTGAGTCGGGGGGATTCAATCAGCCCCAGCATTTT,CAISESGGFNQPQHF
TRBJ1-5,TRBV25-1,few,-,TGTGCCAGCAGTGAAACGGGGATGTGGCAGCCCCAGCATTTT,CASSETGMWQPQHF
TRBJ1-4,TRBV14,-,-,TGTGCCAGCAGCCCTATCCGCGGGGATGCTAATGAAAAACTGTTTTTT,CASSPIRGDANEKLFF
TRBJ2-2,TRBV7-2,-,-,TGTGCCAGCAGCTTATCTTCCCCCCTCGGGGAGCTGTTTTTT,CASSLSSPLGELFF
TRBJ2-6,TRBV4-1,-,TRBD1,TGCGCCAGCAGCCTCGGGACAGGGGGCTCTGGGGCCAACGTCCTGACTTTC,CASSLGTGGSGANVLTF
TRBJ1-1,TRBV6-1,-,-,TGTGCCAGCAGTGAAACAGGGCCCACTGAAGCTTTCTTT,CASSETGPTEAFF
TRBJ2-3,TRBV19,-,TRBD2,TGTGCCAGTAGTATACCTAGCGGGGGCCATACAGATACGCAGTATTTT,CASSIPSGGHTDTQYF
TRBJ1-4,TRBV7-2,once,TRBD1,TGTGCCAGCAGCTCCGTAGACAGGGTACGGGAAAAACTGTTTTTT,CASSSVDRVREKLFF
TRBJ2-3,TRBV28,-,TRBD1,TGTGCCAGCAGTTCGCCCGGGACAGGGGCCACAGATACGCAGTATTTT,CASSSPGTGATDTQYF
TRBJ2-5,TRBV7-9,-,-,TGTGCCAGCAGCTTAGAATTCGGGGTAGTTCAAGAGACCCAGTACTTC,CASSLEFGVVQETQYF
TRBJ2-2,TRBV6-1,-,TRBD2,TGTGCCAGCAGTGCCGCTAGCGGGAGGGCCTTTACCGGGGAGCTGTTTTTT,CASSAASGRAFTGELFF
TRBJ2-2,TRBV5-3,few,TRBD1,TGTGCCAGACTATCCCGGGACAGATACACCGGGGAGCTGTTTTTT,CARLSRDRYTGELFF
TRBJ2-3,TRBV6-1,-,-,TGTGCCAGCAGTGAAGGATCACTAGCCCACTCTAGCACAGATACGCAGTATTTT,CASSEGSLAHSSTDTQYF
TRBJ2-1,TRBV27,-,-,TGTGCCAGCAGCCCCGGGACTTTTACCTACAATGAGCAGTTCTTC,CASSPGTFTYNEQFF
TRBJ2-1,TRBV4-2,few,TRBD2,TGTGCCAGCAGCCAAGACAAGGTAGCGGGCGAAAGCTCCTACAATGAGCAGTTCTTC,CASSQDKVAGESSYNEQFF
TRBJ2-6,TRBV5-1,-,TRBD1,TGCGCCAGCAGCTCGGGACAGCTCTCTGGGGCCAACGTCCTGACTTTC,CASSSGQLSGANVLTF
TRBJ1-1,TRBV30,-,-,TGTGCCTGGACACTGGGGCCGCAGAGAAGTGAAGCTTTCTTT,CAWTLGPQRSEAFF
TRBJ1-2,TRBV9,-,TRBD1,TGTGCCAGCAGCGTAGATCCAGGGGGCACTTATGGCTACACCTTC,CASSVDPGGTYGYTF
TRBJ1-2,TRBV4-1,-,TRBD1,TGCGCCAGCAGCCAATACGTGGGACAGATCTATGGCTACACCTTC,CASSQYVGQIYGYTF
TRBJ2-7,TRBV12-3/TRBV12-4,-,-,TGTGCCAGCAGTCTGGCCCCCGCCGAGCAGTACTTC,CASSLAPAEQYF
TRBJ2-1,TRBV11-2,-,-,TGTGCCAGCAGCTTAGATTGGGTTAGCCGGCAGTTCTTC,CASSLDWVSRQFF
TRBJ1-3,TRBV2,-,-,TGTGCCAGCGGTACAGACGGAAACACCATATATTTT,CASGTDGNTIYF
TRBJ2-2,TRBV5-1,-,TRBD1,TGCGCCAGCAGCGATGACAGGGCCGGGGAGCTGTTTTTT,CASSDDRAGELFF
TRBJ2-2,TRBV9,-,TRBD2,TGTGCCAGCAGTCCTAGCGGGGGGGCCTCCGGGGAGCTGTTTTTT,CASSPSGGASGELFF